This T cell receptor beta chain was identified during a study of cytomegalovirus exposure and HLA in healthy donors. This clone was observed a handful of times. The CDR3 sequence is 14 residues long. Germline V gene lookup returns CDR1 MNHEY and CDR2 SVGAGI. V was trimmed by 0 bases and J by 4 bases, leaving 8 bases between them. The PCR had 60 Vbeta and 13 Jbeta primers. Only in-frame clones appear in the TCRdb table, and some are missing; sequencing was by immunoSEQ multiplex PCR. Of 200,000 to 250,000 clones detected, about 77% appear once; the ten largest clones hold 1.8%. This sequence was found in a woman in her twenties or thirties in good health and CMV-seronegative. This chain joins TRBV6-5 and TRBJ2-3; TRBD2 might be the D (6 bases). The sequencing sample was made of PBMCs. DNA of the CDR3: TGTGCCAGCAGTTACTCGGGGACTGCAGATACGCAGTATTTT. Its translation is CASSYSGTADTQYF.